Presented here are 20 T cell receptor beta chains from one specimen sequenced in a study of cytomegalovirus exposure and HLA in healthy donors. 13 Jbeta primers and 60 Vbeta primers were used for the PCR. Profiling relied on immunoSEQ multiplex PCR, and the TCRdb table lists in-frame clones only, not all of them. Among roughly 120,000 clones listed, 70% to 90% were seen once. Sequenced input: PBMCs. The receptors come from a man aged 40-49 years in good health and CMV-seronegative.

The chain combines TRBV19 with TRBJ1-2; 12 bases match TRBD1. V was pared by 5 bases and J by 5 bases, with 6 bases of the junction left unmatched. The CDR3 is 15 amino acids. Germline lookup yields CDR1 LNHDA and CDR2 SQIVND (reference sequence). The CDR3 DNA follows: TGTGCCAGTAGTGAAGGGACAGGGGGCTATTATGGCTACACCTTC. Its protein is CASSEGTGGYYGYTF.

The rearrangement links TRBV12-5 to TRBJ1-1, with TRBD1 matching 9 bases. Per germline, CDR1 LGHNT and CDR2 FRNRAP. This CDR3 is 13 amino acids long. Unmatched junction bases numbered 6, after V lost 9 bases and J lost 4 bases. CDR3 DNA: TGTGCTAGCACAGGGGGCTTTTCCACTGAAGCTTTCTTT. Its translation: CASTGGFSTEAFF.

This chain connects TRBV6-5 to TRBJ1-6, with D perhaps matching TRBD1 (6 bases). Germline lookup yields CDR1 MNHEY and CDR2 SVGAGI. This CDR3 region has 15 residues. V was cut by 0 bases and J by 7 bases, with 10 bases left in between. The CDR3 here is CASSYSTGSNSPLHF. Here the CDR3 DNA reads TGTGCCAGCAGTTACTCAACAGGGAGCAATTCACCCCTCCACTTT.

This chain links TRBV6-1 with TRBJ2-7; 10 nucleotides agree with TRBD1. The V and J ends lost 6 bases and 7 bases, in that order; junction bases with no gene match: 12. There are 15 residues in the CDR3. Germline-derived CDR1 and CDR2 are MNHNS and SASEGT. The CDR3 DNA is TGTGCCAGCAGAGCACATGGACAGGGGGAAAGGGAGCAGTACTTC. The encoded protein is CASRAHGQGEREQYF.

The chain couples TRBV4-3 to TRBJ1-2; D is undetermined. The germline V and J ends were trimmed by 0 bases and 7 bases, with 18 bases remaining between them. The germline V gene encodes CDR1 LGHNA and CDR2 YSLEER. This CDR3 is 16 amino acids long. The CDR3 bases are TGCGCCAGCAGCCAAGACGGCGACCGAGACATTTCTGGCTACACCTTC. Translating it yields CASSQDGDRDISGYTF.

J is TRBJ2-3 and V is TRBV6-1; 11 bases agree with TRBD2. J lost 4 bases, V lost 6 bases, and 6 bases had no gene match. Germline V gives CDR1 MNHNS, CDR2 SASEGT. The CDR3 has 15 residues. The CDR3: CASRLAGGGADTQYF. As DNA, the CDR3 is TGTGCCAGCAGGCTAGCGGGAGGAGGAGCAGATACGCAGTATTTT.

Details on this clone: The junction departs from germline at one end; a sequencing error may be responsible. This sequence joins TRBV5-6 and TRBJ2-6; a weak D match, TRBD2 (7 bases). Germline CDR1 SGHDT, CDR2 YYEEEE. The CDR3 consists of 18 residues. This CDR3 is CASSFRGALSSGANGLTF. The DNA of the CDR3 is TGTGCCAGCAGCTTCCGGGGGGCCCTAAGCTCTGGGGCCAACGGCCTGACTTTC.

The J gene is TRBJ1-2, the V gene TRBV27, with TRBD1 matching over 8 bases. This CDR3 region has 14 residues. Germline V gene lookup returns CDR1 MNHEY and CDR2 SMNVEV (reference sequence). V was clipped by 0 bases and J by 10 bases; unmatched bases: 7. As DNA, the CDR3 is TGTGCCAGCAGTTTATCGAGGGACAGGTTGACCTACACCTTC. Its translation is CASSLSRDRLTYTF.

The chain couples TRBV9 to TRBJ2-3, with 7 bases identical to TRBD2. This CDR3 contains 17 residues. CDR1 and CDR2 (germline): SGDLS, YYNGEE. The V gene end was trimmed by 0 bases and the J gene end by 0 bases; junction bases not matched to a gene: 7. The DNA of the CDR3 is TGTGCCAGCAGCGTAGATCTTTGGCGGGGGAGCACAGATACGCAGTATTTT. It is translated as CASSVDLWRGSTDTQYF.

The rearrangement joins TRBV2 to TRBJ1-1; weak D call: TRBD1 (5 bases). Between the trimmed V and J ends, which lost 4 bases and 6 bases, there was a span of 9 bases. Germline values: CDR1 SNHLY, CDR2 FYNNEI. The CDR3 sequence is 12 residues long. For the CDR3, the DNA is TGTGCCAGCAGTGGGACATCTGCTGAAGCTTTCTTT. Its translation is CASSGTSAEAFF.

CDR3 DNA: TGTGCCAGCAGCTTAGATCCTAGCAGTAATGAGCAGTTCTTC. It is translated as CASSLDPSSNEQFF. The chain recombines TRBV7-2 with TRBJ2-1, with TRBD2 as a possible D gene (5 bases). The germline V gene has CDR1 SGHTA and CDR2 FQGNSA. The CDR3 spans 14 residues. Trimming stripped 1 base from V and 7 bases from J, with 11 bases between.

This clone has a handful of counts. The chain employs TRBV29-1 and TRBJ1-3; D unclear. Germline V lookup: CDR1 SQVTM, CDR2 ANQGSEA. CDR3 length: 15 residues. V was clipped by 6 bases and J by 8 bases, with 23 bases between them. CDR3: CSVIWAGLGLDTIYF. CDR3 coding DNA: TGCAGCGTGATATGGGCGGGGTTGGGCCTGGACACCATATATTTT.

There are a few counts of this clone. CDR3: CASSLAGQLSGANVLTF. CDR3 sequence (DNA): TGTGCCAGCAGTTTAGCGGGACAGCTCTCTGGGGCCAACGTCCTGACTTTC. The chain is built from TRBV28 and TRBJ2-6; possible D gene TRBD1, 7 bases. The V end lost 2 bases, the J end lost 0 bases, and 11 bases lay between the germline ends. The CDR3 contains 17 residues. Germline V gene data show CDR1 as MDHEN and CDR2 as SYDVKM.

The chain employs TRBV5-4 and TRBJ2-5; D uncertain. V was clipped by 4 bases and J by 4 bases, with 17 bases between them. The CDR3 spans 15 residues. Germline assignment: CDR1 SGHNT and CDR2 YYREEE (reference sequence). The CDR3, as DNA: TGTGCCAGCAGCCCCGACGCGGCTAGAAGAGAGACCCAGTACTTC. Its translation: CASSPDAARRETQYF. Full variable domain (rest looked up from reference TRBV5-4 and TRBJ2-5): ETGVTQSPTHLIKTRGQQVTLRCSSQSGHNTVSWYQQALGQGPQFIFQYYREEENGRGNFPPRFSGLQFPNYSSELNVNALELDDSALYLCASSPDAARRETQYFGPGTRLLVL.

This chain connects TRBV5-1 to TRBJ2-3; no definite D call. Per the germline V gene, CDR1 is SGHRS and CDR2 is YFSETQ. This CDR3 contains 16 residues. V was shortened by 0 bases and J by 6 bases, with 17 bases between the two germline ends. CDR3: CASSLAQMSRADTQYF. The CDR3, as DNA: TGCGCCAGCAGCTTGGCCCAAATGTCTAGAGCCGATACGCAGTATTTT.

As DNA, the CDR3 is TGTGCCAGCAGTTCTACCGGGAATAGGGAGACCCAGTACTTC. Encoded protein: CASSSTGNRETQYF. The chain uses TRBV7-2 and TRBJ2-5, with a tentative D call TRBD2 (5 bases). The CDR3 sequence is 14 residues long. Trimming removed 6 bases at V and 5 bases at J, with 16 bases between. Germline V gene data show CDR1 as SGHTA and CDR2 as FQGNSA.

This clone was counted a few times. V and J are TRBV5-4 and TRBJ2-1, with TRBD1 identical over 8 bases. Germline CDR1 reads SGHNT; CDR2 reads YYREEE (reference sequence). The junction had 9 bases not matched to a gene; V was cut back by 4 bases and J by 6 bases. CDR3 length equals 15 residues. CDR3 sequence reads: CASSGDRGGSNEQFF. CDR3 in DNA: TGTGCCAGCAGCGGCGACAGGGGTGGGAGCAATGAGCAGTTCTTC.

This clone was picked up a small number of times. The genes are TRBV9 and TRBJ2-7; TRBD2 matches at 15 bases. The CDR3 contains 15 residues. V lost 4 bases and J lost 12; bases outside the gene matches: 11. Looked up from germline, CDR1 is SGDLS and CDR2 is YYNGEE. The CDR3 sequence is CASSPTGTSGRSPYF. CDR3 in DNA: TGTGCCAGCAGCCCCACCGGGACTAGCGGGAGGAGCCCGTACTTC.

As concerns this clone: Other DNA sequences within the sample encode an identical CDR3. The rearrangement joins TRBV19 to TRBJ1-5, with D unclear. Trimming cost V 11 bases and J 4 bases, with 9 bases left between them. The CDR3 sequence is 11 residues long. Per germline, CDR1 LNHDA and CDR2 SQIVND (reference sequence). The CDR3 coding sequence is TGTGCCTCCGGAGGGAATCAGCCCCAGCATTTT. Encoded protein: CASGGNQPQHF.

The chain uses TRBV19 and TRBJ2-1; 10 nucleotides align to TRBD1. Germline V gene sequence: CDR1 LNHDA, CDR2 SQIVND (reference sequence). With 7 bases clipped from V and 7 bases from J, the junction kept 10 bases outside the gene matches. CDR3 length: 15 amino acids. The CDR3 DNA sequence: TGTGCCAGTACCCCACCGGGACAGGGGTGGAATGAGCAGTTCTTC. Translated, it gives CASTPPGQGWNEQFF.